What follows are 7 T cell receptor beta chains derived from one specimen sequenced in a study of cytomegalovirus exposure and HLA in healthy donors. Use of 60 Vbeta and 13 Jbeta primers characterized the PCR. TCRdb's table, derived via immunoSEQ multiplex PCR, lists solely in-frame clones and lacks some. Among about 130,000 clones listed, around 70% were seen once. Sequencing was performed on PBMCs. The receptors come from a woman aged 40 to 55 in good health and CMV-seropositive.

CDR3 in amino acids: CASSPAGQGGTEAFF. The CDR3, as DNA: TGTGCCAGCAGCCCGGCGGGACAGGGCGGCACTGAAGCTTTCTTT. J is TRBJ1-1 and V is TRBV6-5; 9 bases match TRBD1. The CDR3 length is 15 residues. Per the germline V gene, CDR1 is MNHEY and CDR2 is SVGAGI. J lost 4 bases, V lost 6 bases, and 9 bases had no gene match.

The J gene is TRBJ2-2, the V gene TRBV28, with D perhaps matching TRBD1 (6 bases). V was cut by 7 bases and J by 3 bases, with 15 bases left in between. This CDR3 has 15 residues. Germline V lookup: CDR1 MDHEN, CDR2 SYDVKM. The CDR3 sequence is CASTRSGADTGELFF. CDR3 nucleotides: TGTGCCAGCACTCGATCAGGGGCCGACACCGGGGAGCTGTTTTTT.

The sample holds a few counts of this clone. This CDR3 is CASSPTPTGGYEQYF. CDR3 in DNA: TGTGCCAGCTCACCGACTCCAACAGGGGGCTACGAGCAGTACTTC. The chain couples TRBV18 to TRBJ2-7, with TRBD1 matching 8 bases. The length of the CDR3 is 15 residues. Losses at the gene ends were 3 bases for V and 3 bases for J; bases not matched to a gene: 7. Germline CDR1 KGHSH, CDR2 LQKENI.

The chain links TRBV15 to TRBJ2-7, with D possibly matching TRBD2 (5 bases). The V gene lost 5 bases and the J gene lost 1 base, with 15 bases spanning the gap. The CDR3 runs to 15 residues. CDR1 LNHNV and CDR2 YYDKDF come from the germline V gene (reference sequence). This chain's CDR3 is CATSRRGWSSYEQYF. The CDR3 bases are TGTGCCACCAGCCGTCGAGGGTGGAGTTCCTACGAGCAGTACTTC.

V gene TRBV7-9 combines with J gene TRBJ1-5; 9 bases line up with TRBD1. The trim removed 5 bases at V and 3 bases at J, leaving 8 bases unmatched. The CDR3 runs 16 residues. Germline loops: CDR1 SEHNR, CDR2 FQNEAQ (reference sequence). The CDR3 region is CASSALGQGYNQPQHF. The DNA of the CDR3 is TGTGCCAGCAGCGCCTTGGGACAGGGATACAATCAGCCCCAGCATTTT.

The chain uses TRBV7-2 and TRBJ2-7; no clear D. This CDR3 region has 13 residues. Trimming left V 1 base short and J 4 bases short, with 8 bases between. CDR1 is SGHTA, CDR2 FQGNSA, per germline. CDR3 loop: CASSLGDTYEQYF. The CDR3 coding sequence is TGTGCCAGCAGCTTAGGAGACACATACGAGCAGTACTTC.

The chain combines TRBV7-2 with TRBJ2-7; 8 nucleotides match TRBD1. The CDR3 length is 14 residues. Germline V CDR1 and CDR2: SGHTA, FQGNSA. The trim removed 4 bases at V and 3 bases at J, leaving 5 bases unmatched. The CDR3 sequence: CASSSGQGGYEQYF. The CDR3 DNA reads TGTGCCAGCAGCTCCGGACAGGGTGGCTACGAGCAGTACTTC.